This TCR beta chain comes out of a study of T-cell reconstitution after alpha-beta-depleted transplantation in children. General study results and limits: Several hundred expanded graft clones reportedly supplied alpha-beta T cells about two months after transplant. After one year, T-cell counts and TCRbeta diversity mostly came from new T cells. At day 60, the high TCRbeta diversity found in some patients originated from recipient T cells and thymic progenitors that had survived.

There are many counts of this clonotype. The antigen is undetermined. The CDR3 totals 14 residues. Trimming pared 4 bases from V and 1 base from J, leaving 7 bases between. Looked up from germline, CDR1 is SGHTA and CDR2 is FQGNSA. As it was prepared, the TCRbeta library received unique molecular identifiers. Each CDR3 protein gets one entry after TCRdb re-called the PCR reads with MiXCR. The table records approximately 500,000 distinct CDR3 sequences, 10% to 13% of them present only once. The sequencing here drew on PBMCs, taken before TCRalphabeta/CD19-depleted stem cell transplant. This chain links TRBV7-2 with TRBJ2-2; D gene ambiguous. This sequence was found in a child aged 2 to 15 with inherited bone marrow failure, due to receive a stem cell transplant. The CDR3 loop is CASSYDLNTGELFF. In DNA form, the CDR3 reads TGTGCCAGCAGCTATGACTTGAACACCGGGGAGCTGTTTTTT.